This T cell receptor beta chain derives from a study of cytomegalovirus exposure and HLA in healthy donors. Study background: The Caucasian-associated ancestry cluster held over 80% of approximately 400 genotyped donors.

All donors participated as healthy donors of bone marrow. The V end was cut by 4 bases, the J end by 0 bases, with 13 bases between. This CDR3 is built from 16 residues. Germline CDR1 and CDR2: MRHNA and SNTAGT. Both 60 Vbeta primers and 13 Jbeta primers went into the PCR. Produced via immunoSEQ multiplex PCR; TCRdb's table is partial and in-frame only. The repertoire holds more than 85,000 clones, 65% to 85% seen once, with roughly 5% in the top ten. Sequencing used PBMCs. The V gene is TRBV6-4, the J gene TRBJ1-5; D is uncertain. The receptor comes from a male donor in good health and CMV-seronegative. CDR3 region: CASSGWSADSNQPQHF. The DNA for the CDR3 is TGTGCCAGCAGTGGATGGTCCGCGGATAGCAATCAGCCCCAGCATTTT.